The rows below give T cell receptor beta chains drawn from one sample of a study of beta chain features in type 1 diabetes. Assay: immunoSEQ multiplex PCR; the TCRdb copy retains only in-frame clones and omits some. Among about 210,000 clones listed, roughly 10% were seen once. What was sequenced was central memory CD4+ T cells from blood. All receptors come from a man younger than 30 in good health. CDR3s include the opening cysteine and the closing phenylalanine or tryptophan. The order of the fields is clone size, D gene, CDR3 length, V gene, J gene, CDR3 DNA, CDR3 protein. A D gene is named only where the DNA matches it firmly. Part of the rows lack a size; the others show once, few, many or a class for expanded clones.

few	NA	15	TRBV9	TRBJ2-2	TGTGCCAGCAGCAAGGCCGAACCGGACACCGGGGAGCTGTTTTTT	CASSKAEPDTGELFF
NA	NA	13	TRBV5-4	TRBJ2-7	TGTGCCAGCAGCCTCGGCGGGCAGTACGAGCAGTACTTC	CASSLGGQYEQYF
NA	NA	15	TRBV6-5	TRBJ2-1	TGTGCCAGCAGTTACGAGGGGAGCTCCTACAATGAGCAGTTCTTC	CASSYEGSSYNEQFF
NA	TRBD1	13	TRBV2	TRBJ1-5	TGTGCCAGCCACGGGACAGTTAATCAGCCCCAGCATTTT	CASHGTVNQPQHF
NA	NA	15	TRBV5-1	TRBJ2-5	TGCGCCAGCAGCTTGGCCGGAACACATCAAGAGACCCAGTACTTC	CASSLAGTHQETQYF
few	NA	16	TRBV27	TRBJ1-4	TGTGCCAGCAGCCCAACCGTCGACAGGCGGAATGAAAAACTGTTTTTT	CASSPTVDRRNEKLFF
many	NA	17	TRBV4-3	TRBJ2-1	TGCGCCAGCAGCCAGGCCTTAGCGGAGAGCTCCTACAATGAGCAGTTCTTC	CASSQALAESSYNEQFF
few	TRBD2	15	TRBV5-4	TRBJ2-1	TGTGCCAGCAGTTCGGGGACTAGCGGTTACAATGAGCAGTTCTTC	CASSSGTSGYNEQFF
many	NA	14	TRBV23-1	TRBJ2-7	TGCGCCAGCTCCACAGGGATCGGGGCGTACGAGCAGTACTTC	CASSTGIGAYEQYF
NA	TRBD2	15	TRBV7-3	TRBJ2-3	TGTGCCAGCAGCTTATGGGCTAGCGGTACAGATACGCAGTATTTT	CASSLWASGTDTQYF
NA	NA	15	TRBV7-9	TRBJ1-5	TGTGCCAGCAGCTTAGTCGGCACAGGGAATCAGCCCCAGCATTTT	CASSLVGTGNQPQHF
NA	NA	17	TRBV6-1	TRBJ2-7	TGTGCCAGCAGTGCCTCCCTACAGAGAGGGCTTTCCTACGAGCAGTACTTC	CASSASLQRGLSYEQYF
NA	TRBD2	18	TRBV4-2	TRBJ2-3	TGTGCCAGCAGCCAAGACGAGACTAGCGGGATGGGTACAGATACGCAGTATTTT	CASSQDETSGMGTDTQYF